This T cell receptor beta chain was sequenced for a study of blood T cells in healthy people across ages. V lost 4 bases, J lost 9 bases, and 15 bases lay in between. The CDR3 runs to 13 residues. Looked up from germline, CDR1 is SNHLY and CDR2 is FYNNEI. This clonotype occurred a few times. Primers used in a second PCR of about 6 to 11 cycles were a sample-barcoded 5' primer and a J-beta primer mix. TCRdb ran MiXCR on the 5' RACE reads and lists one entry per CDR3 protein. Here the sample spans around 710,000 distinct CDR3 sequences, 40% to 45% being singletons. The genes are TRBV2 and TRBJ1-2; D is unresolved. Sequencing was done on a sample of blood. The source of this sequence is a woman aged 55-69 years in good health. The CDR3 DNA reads TGTGCCAGCAGTGGCCCAGAGAAAAACCGCTACACCTTC. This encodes CASSGPEKNRYTF.